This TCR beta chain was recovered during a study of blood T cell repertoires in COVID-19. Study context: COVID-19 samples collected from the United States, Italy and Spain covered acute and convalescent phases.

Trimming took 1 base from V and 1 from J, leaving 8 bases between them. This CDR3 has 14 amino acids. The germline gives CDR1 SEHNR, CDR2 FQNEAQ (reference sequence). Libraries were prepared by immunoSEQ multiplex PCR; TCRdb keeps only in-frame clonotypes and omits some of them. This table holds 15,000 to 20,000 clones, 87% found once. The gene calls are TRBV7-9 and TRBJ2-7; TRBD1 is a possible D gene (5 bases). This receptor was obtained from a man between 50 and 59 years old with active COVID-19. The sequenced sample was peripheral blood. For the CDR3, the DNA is TGTGCCAGCAGCTTAGGTGACAGATCCTACGAGCAGTACTTC. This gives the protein CASSLGDRSYEQYF.